The 22 T cell receptor beta chains presented below share a single source sample, sequenced in a study of shared clonotypes between healthy human individuals. TCRdb's copy holds only in-frame clones and misses some; the assay was immunoSEQ multiplex PCR. Found here are about 520,000 clones, 60% to 80% of them singletons; the top ten hold about 12%. The sequenced sample was PBMCs. The receptor set was obtained from a middle-aged woman in good health. Some clones in this sample may be carry-over from other donors' samples.

This clone was counted between two and nine times. The chain carries TRBV19 and TRBJ1-5, with D tentatively TRBD1 (5 bases). Germline CDR1 reads LNHDA; CDR2 reads SQIVND (reference sequence). The CDR3 has 16 residues. Between the trimmed V and J ends, which lost 3 bases and 4 bases, there was a span of 16 bases. The CDR3 DNA is TGTGCCAGTAGTATTGGGTTACGATGGGGGAATCAGCCCCAGCATTTT. This translates into CASSIGLRWGNQPQHF. Complete variable domain (other parts from reference TRBV19 and TRBJ1-5): DGGITQSPKYLFRKEGQNVTLSCEQNLNHDAMYWYRQDPGQGLRLIYYSQIVNDFQKGDIAEGYSVSREKKESFPLTVTSAQKNPTAFYLCASSIGLRWGNQPQHFGDGTRLSIL.

V gene TRBV18 combines with J gene TRBJ2-2; 15 bases align to TRBD2. The CDR3 contains 19 residues. V was clipped by 3 bases and J by 0 bases; unmatched bases: 5. Per the germline V gene, CDR1 is KGHSH and CDR2 is LQKENI. In DNA, the CDR3 is TGTGCCAGCTCACCCTGGACTAGCGGGAGGGTAACGAACACCGGGGAGCTGTTTTTT. Its protein product is CASSPWTSGRVTNTGELFF.

The genes are TRBV19 and TRBJ2-7; TRBD2 is a possible D gene (5 bases). Trimming removed 7 bases from V and 0 bases from J, with 13 bases in between. Germline CDR1 LNHDA, CDR2 SQIVND (reference sequence). The CDR3 contains 14 residues. CDR3 DNA sequence: TGTGCCAGTACCAACACTAGGAGCTCCTACGAGCAGTACTTC. Translating it yields CASTNTRSSYEQYF.

CDR3 sequence (DNA): TGTGCCAGCAGAACAGGCTACTTC. It codes for CASRTGYF. J is TRBJ2-5 and V is TRBV7-9; maybe TRBD1 (5 bases). CDR3 length: 8 amino acids. V was cut by 6 bases and J by 14 bases, with 7 bases left in between. Germline V gene sequence: CDR1 SEHNR, CDR2 FQNEAQ (reference sequence).

The chain carries TRBV28 and TRBJ2-1; TRBD2 matches 9 bases. Germline assignment: CDR1 MDHEN and CDR2 SYDVKM. Trimming took 4 bases from V and 3 from J; bases not matched to a gene: 16. The CDR3 is made up of 19 amino acids. In nucleotides, the CDR3 is TGTGCCAGCAGTTCCGAGACTAGCGGAGCCAAGCTGGGCTACAATGAGCAGTTCTTC. Translating it yields CASSSETSGAKLGYNEQFF.

This clone occurred once. The chain carries TRBV28 and TRBJ2-7; D is unclear. The CDR3 loop spans 12 amino acids. Per germline, CDR1 MDHEN and CDR2 SYDVKM. V was trimmed by 4 bases and J by 3 bases, leaving 7 bases between them. CDR3 in DNA: TGTGCCAGCAGTTCTGGGCTCTACGAGCAGTACTTC. Translating it yields CASSSGLYEQYF.

This clone has just one count. The V gene is TRBV7-6, the J gene TRBJ2-2, with TRBD2 identical over 8 bases. Germline assignment: CDR1 SGHVS and CDR2 FNYEAQ. The ends lost 1 base at V and 0 bases at J; junction bases unmatched: 7. The CDR3 is 18 amino acids. In DNA form, the CDR3 reads TGTGCCAGCAGCTTAGGGGTAACGGGAGGGCCGAACACCGGGGAGCTGTTTTTT. Protein: CASSLGVTGGPNTGELFF.

The chain is built from TRBV7-8 and TRBJ1-2, with a tentative D call TRBD1 (6 bases). The CDR3 runs to 15 residues. Germline assignment: CDR1 SGHVS and CDR2 FQNEAQ. V was shortened by 0 bases and J by 5 bases, with 13 bases between the two germline ends. CDR3 sequence: CASSLALGQGYGYTF. DNA for the CDR3: TGTGCCAGCAGCTTAGCGCTAGGGCAGGGGTATGGCTACACCTTC.

Details on this clone: Mismatch with germline at one junction end may stem from a read error. The V call is TRBV11-2, the J call TRBJ1-1, with D possibly matching TRBD1 (6 bases). CDR3 length: 15 amino acids. Per the germline V gene, CDR1 is SGHAT and CDR2 is FQNNGV. For the CDR3, the DNA is TGTGCCAGCAGCTTAGTTCAGGGGATGAACGCTGAAGCTTTCTTT. Translating gives CASSLVQGMNAEAFF. The variable domain in full, completed from reference TRBV11-2 and TRBJ1-1, reads EAGVAQSPRYKIIEKRQSVAFWCNPISGHATLYWYQQILGQGPKLLIQFQNNGVVDDSQLPKDRFSAERLKGVDSTLKIQPAKLEDSAVYLCASSLVQGMNAEAFFGQGTRLTVV.

This chain uses TRBV14 with TRBJ1-1; unclear D gene. The CDR3 totals 14 residues. V was shortened by 1 base and J by 6 bases, with 12 bases between the two germline ends. From germline, CDR1 is SGHDN and CDR2 FVKESK. DNA for the CDR3: TGTGCCAGCAGCCAAGTTCTTCAGTTTCCTGAAGCTTTCTTT. Translated, it gives CASSQVLQFPEAFF. Looking up the rest from reference TRBV14 and TRBJ1-1 gives the full variable domain: EAGVTQFPSHSVIEKGQTVTLRCDPISGHDNLYWYRRVMGKEIKFLLHFVKESKQDESGMPNNRFLAERTGGTYSTLKVQPAELEDSGVYFCASSQVLQFPEAFFGQGTRLTVV.

The rearrangement joins TRBV29-1 to TRBJ2-5; TRBD2 agrees at 12 bases. The V gene's germline CDR1 is SQVTM and CDR2 ANQGSEA. With 7 bases clipped from V and 4 bases from J, the junction kept 4 bases outside the gene matches. CDR3 length: 13 amino acids. CDR3 DNA: TGCAGCGCGCTGGGACTAGCGGGAGAGACCCAGTACTTC. Protein product: CSALGLAGETQYF.

The chain recombines TRBV19 with TRBJ1-3, with D uncertain. This CDR3 has 15 residues. V lost 1 base, J lost 2 bases, and 9 bases lay in between. The V gene's germline CDR1 is LNHDA and CDR2 SQIVND (reference sequence). The CDR3 bases are TGTGCCAGTAGTATAGCGGGAGAGACTGGAAACACCATATATTTT. As protein: CASSIAGETGNTIYF.

V and J are TRBV6-1 and TRBJ2-5; D may be TRBD1 (5 bases). The V end was cut by 3 bases, the J end by 8 bases, with 16 bases between. The CDR3 sequence is 14 residues long. From germline, CDR1 is MNHNS and CDR2 SASEGT. CDR3 region: CASSDVNTGTTQYF. DNA for the CDR3: TGTGCCAGCAGTGACGTAAATACAGGTACCACCCAGTACTTC.

V is TRBV6-5 and J is TRBJ1-1, with 7 bases matching TRBD1. This CDR3 is 15 amino acids long. Per germline, CDR1 MNHEY and CDR2 SVGAGI. With V trimmed by 2 bases and J by 1 base, 4 bases remained unmatched. CDR3 sequence: CASSYTTGPNTEAFF. The CDR3, as DNA: TGTGCCAGCAGTTACACGACAGGGCCGAACACTGAAGCTTTCTTT.

This sequence joins TRBV6-6 and TRBJ1-5; D unresolved. Germline V CDR1 and CDR2: MNHNY, SVGAGI (reference sequence). The V and J ends lost 9 bases and 5 bases respectively, with 20 bases between them. The CDR3 length is 15 residues. The CDR3 DNA follows: TGTGCCAGACCAACCTCCCAGGAATCGGATCAGCCCCAGCATTTT. Residues: CARPTSQESDQPQHF.

The J gene is TRBJ1-1, the V gene TRBV27, with 9 positions matching TRBD1. The CDR3 spans 16 residues. The V segment lost 5 bases and the J segment 1 base; nucleotides outside the gene matches: 8. CDR1 and CDR2 (germline): MNHEY, SMNVEV (reference sequence). The CDR3 spells CASSPWTGVGNTEAFF. For the CDR3, the DNA is TGTGCCAGCAGTCCCTGGACAGGGGTGGGGAACACTGAAGCTTTCTTT.

V usage is TRBV10-3 and J usage is TRBJ2-1; no reliable D call. In germline, CDR1 is ENHRY, CDR2 SYGVKD. V shed 0 bases and J shed 9 bases, with 6 bases lying between them. The CDR3 has 12 amino acids. The CDR3 nucleotides read TGTGCCATCAGTGAGTCGGCAGGTGAGCAGTTCTTC. This encodes CAISESAGEQFF.

This clone was detected a few times. The J gene is TRBJ1-4, the V gene TRBV7-6, with 11 nucleotides matching TRBD1. The CDR3 covers 19 residues. The trim removed 4 bases at V and 6 bases at J, leaving 16 bases unmatched. CDR1 is SGHVS, CDR2 FNYEAQ, per germline. This chain's CDR3 is CASSSIPGQGEGDYEKLFF. In DNA, the CDR3 is TGTGCCAGCAGCTCGATACCGGGACAGGGGGAAGGGGATTATGAAAAACTGTTTTTT.

The V and J genes are TRBV7-2 and TRBJ2-5; 11 bases fit TRBD1. J was trimmed by 5 bases and V by 5 bases; bases with no gene match: 7. Germline V gives CDR1 SGHTA, CDR2 FQGNSA. This CDR3 is 15 amino acids long. DNA of the CDR3: TGTGCCAGCAGCCCGCGGACAGGGGGCGCGGAGACCCAGTACTTC. This gives the protein CASSPRTGGAETQYF.

In its sample, this clone was seen a few times. The chain combines TRBV19 with TRBJ2-2; TRBD2 matches at 8 bases. CDR3 length: 16 amino acids. CDR1 is LNHDA and CDR2 is SQIVND in the germline V gene (reference sequence). V shed 4 bases, J shed 4 bases, and the junction held 8 bases outside the gene matches. CDR3 coding DNA: TGTGCCAGTAGTAACCGAGCGGGAGTGAGCACCGGGGAGCTGTTTTTT. This translates into CASSNRAGVSTGELFF. Combining the CDR3 with reference TRBV19 and TRBJ2-2 gives the whole variable domain DGGITQSPKYLFRKEGQNVTLSCEQNLNHDAMYWYRQDPGQGLRLIYYSQIVNDFQKGDIAEGYSVSREKKESFPLTVTSAQKNPTAFYLCASSNRAGVSTGELFFGEGSRLTVL.

V is TRBV28 and J is TRBJ2-5; 11 bases line up with TRBD2. Germline V gene data show CDR1 as MDHEN and CDR2 as SYDVKM. The CDR3 length is 16 residues. The ends lost 5 bases at V and 5 bases at J; junction bases unmatched: 10. Here the CDR3 DNA reads TGTGCCAGCAGTGCCTTACTAGCGGGAGCGCAGGAGACCCAGTACTTC. It translates to CASSALLAGAQETQYF.

This clone was counted a few times. The J gene is TRBJ1-1, the V gene TRBV4-2; the D gene is possibly TRBD1 (5 bases). Trimming took off 4 bases at V and 3 bases at J, with 12 bases between the two ends. Looked up from germline, CDR1 is LGHNA and CDR2 is YNFKEQ. The CDR3 runs to 14 residues. The CDR3 is CASSRISRDTEAFF. The CDR3, as DNA: TGTGCCAGCAGCCGCATCAGCAGGGACACTGAAGCTTTCTTT.